Sequencing of this T cell receptor (beta chain) was carried out in a study of cytomegalovirus exposure and HLA in healthy donors. Findings of the study overall: Later analysis found that TCR beta chains associated with HLA were more clonally expanded than other, equally common chains. A missense DCLRE1C variant was associated with V- and J-gene trimming of TCR beta chains in a later analysis, and an independent cohort replicated the association.

Use of 60 Vbeta and 13 Jbeta primers characterized the PCR. Data came from immunoSEQ multiplex PCR; TCRdb stores just in-frame clones and leaves some out. The sample records 210,000 or so clones, 70% to 90% being singletons. Per the germline V gene, CDR1 is SEHNR and CDR2 is FQNEAQ (reference sequence). There are 15 residues in the CDR3. V lost 2 bases, J lost 5 bases, and 5 bases stayed unmatched. As concerns this clone: Its target is unknown.

J is TRBJ2-5 and V is TRBV7-9; the match to TRBD1 covers 10 bases. The TCR sequence derives from a girl aged 2 to 9 in good health and CMV-seronegative. The specimen was PBMCs. The CDR3 DNA sequence: TGTGCCAGCAGCTTAAGGACAGGGGGTTGGGAGACCCAGTACTTC. Its translation is CASSLRTGGWETQYF. The whole variable domain, remainder taken from reference TRBV7-9 and TRBJ2-5, is DTGVSQNPRHKITKRGQNVTFRCDPISEHNRLYWYRQTLGQGPEFLTYFQNEAQLEKSRLLSDRFSAERPKGSFSTLEIQRTEQGDSAMYLCASSLRTGGWETQYFGPGTRLLVL.